The TCR beta chain described here comes from a study of blood T cell repertoires in COVID-19. Across the whole study: Material from acute and convalescent COVID-19 was sourced from the United States, Italy and Spain. The analysed material was cDNA or gDNA that came from T cells, B-cell-depleted T cells, or PBMCs.

V lost 5 bases and J 4 bases, leaving 8 bases between the germline ends. There are 12 residues in the CDR3. The germline V gene encodes CDR1 MDHEN and CDR2 SYDVKM. As handled by the study authors: Nucleated cell number was recorded as an estimate derived from reference gene primer amplification. The protocol was immunoSEQ multiplex PCR, while the TCRdb copy is restricted to in-frame clones and leaves out a portion. The V and J calls and clone size come from that table; D and trimming were worked out from the DNA. The sample lists tens of thousands of clones, about 94% occurring once. The clonotype comes from a human donor in a cohort sampled during active COVID-19. Sequenced: peripheral blood. The rearrangement joins TRBV28 to TRBJ1-2; the D is unclear. CDR3 region: CASSLTGYGYTF. The DNA for the CDR3 is TGTGCCAGCAGTCTCACCGGCTATGGCTACACCTTC.